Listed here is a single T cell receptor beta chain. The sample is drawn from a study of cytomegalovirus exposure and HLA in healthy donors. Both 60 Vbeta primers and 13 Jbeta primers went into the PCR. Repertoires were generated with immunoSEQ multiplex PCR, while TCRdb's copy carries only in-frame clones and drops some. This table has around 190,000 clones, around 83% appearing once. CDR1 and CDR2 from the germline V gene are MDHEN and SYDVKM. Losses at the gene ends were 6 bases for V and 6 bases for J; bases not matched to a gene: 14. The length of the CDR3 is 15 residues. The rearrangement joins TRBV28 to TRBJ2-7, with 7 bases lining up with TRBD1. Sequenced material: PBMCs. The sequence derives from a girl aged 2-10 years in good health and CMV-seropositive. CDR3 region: CASSLIGQVLGEQYF. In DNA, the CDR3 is TGTGCCAGCAGCTTGATAGGACAGGTTTTGGGCGAGCAGTACTTC.